One and the same sample provided the 20 T cell receptor beta chains below, sequenced in a study of blood T cells in healthy people across ages. Together with a sample-barcoded 5' primer, a J-beta primer mix was included in a second PCR lasting roughly 6 to 12 cycles. TCRdb passed the 5' RACE reads through MiXCR, listing each CDR3 protein once. The table records about 1.5 million distinct CDR3 sequences, roughly 43% of them present only once. The sample taken for sequencing was blood. The receptor set was obtained from a woman aged 18-29 years in good health.

This chain connects TRBV20-1 to TRBJ1-5; 10 positions agree with TRBD1. The germline V gene encodes CDR1 DFQATT and CDR2 SNEGSKA (reference sequence). This CDR3 region has 13 residues. CDR3 region: CSAGTGANQPQHF. The CDR3, as DNA: TGCAGCGCCGGGACAGGGGCCAATCAGCCCCAGCATTTT.

V usage is TRBV20-1 and J usage is TRBJ1-2, with D tentatively TRBD1 (6 bases). V lost 6 bases and J lost 7, with 18 bases in between. Germline CDR1 is DFQATT and CDR2 is SNEGSKA (reference sequence). CDR3 length: 13 residues. The CDR3 loop is CSARNGTRVGYTF. CDR3 bases: TGCAGTGCGAGGAACGGGACAAGGGTTGGCTACACCTTC.

In this sample, this clonotype turned up a few times. The V call is TRBV6-2 or TRBV6-3, the J call TRBJ2-1; D uncertain. The CDR3 runs 11 residues. In germline, CDR1 is MNHEY, CDR2 SVGEGT. Trimming left V 7 bases short and J 8 bases short, with 9 bases between. CDR3 amino acids: CASTKADEQFF. The CDR3 DNA follows: TGTGCCAGCACCAAGGCCGATGAGCAGTTCTTC.

This clonotype was counted a few times. The chain carries TRBV20-1 and TRBJ1-5, with a weak D call TRBD1 (6 bases). The CDR3 length is 12 residues. Germline V CDR1 and CDR2: DFQATT, SNEGSKA (reference sequence). V dropped 6 bases and J dropped 4 bases, with 10 bases sitting between them. The CDR3 bases are TGCAGTGCCAAGGACAGAAATCAGCCCCAGCATTTT. Translated: CSAKDRNQPQHF.

This sequence joins TRBV7-2 and TRBJ2-1, with D perhaps TRBD1 (6 bases). Trimming stripped 4 bases from V and 3 bases from J, with 16 bases between. This CDR3 comprises 16 residues. Germline lookup yields CDR1 SGHTA and CDR2 FQGNSA. CDR3 nucleotide sequence: TGTGCCAGCAGCTCAACCGGGACAACCTTCTACAATGAGCAGTTCTTC. Its protein product is CASSSTGTTFYNEQFF. Variable domain in full (rest from reference TRBV7-2 and TRBJ2-1): GAGVSQSPSNKVTEKGKDVELRCDPISGHTALYWYRQSLGQGLEFLIYFQGNSAPDKSGLPSDRFSAERTGGSVSTLTIQRTQQEDSAVYLCASSSTGTTFYNEQFFGPGTRLTVL.

The rearrangement uses TRBV20-1 and TRBJ2-3, with 8 bases identical to TRBD2. CDR3 length: 16 residues. CDR1 is DFQATT and CDR2 is SNEGSKA in the germline V gene (reference sequence). The junction had 7 bases not matched to a gene; V was cut back by 1 base and J by 1 base. Written as DNA, the CDR3 is TGCAGTGCTAGAGGCCCGGGAGGGCTGGGCACAGATACGCAGTATTTT. Translated, it gives CSARGPGGLGTDTQYF.

In its sample, this clonotype was seen a few times. The rearrangement joins TRBV27 to TRBJ2-3; D tentatively fits TRBD1 or TRBD2 (5 bases each). Germline V CDR1 and CDR2: MNHEY, SMNVEV (reference sequence). The CDR3 has 14 residues. Trimming stripped 3 bases from V and 4 bases from J, with 11 bases between. The CDR3 nucleotides read TGTGCCAGCAGTTTTCAGCAGGGAGCAGATACGCAGTATTTT. It specifies CASSFQQGADTQYF.

Note on this clonotype: This may stem from a read error, because a much larger clone lies one nucleotide away. The V call is TRBV12-3 or TRBV12-4, the J call TRBJ1-5, with D possibly being TRBD1 (6 bases). This CDR3 comprises 14 residues. V was cut by 1 base and J by 10 bases, with 14 bases left in between. The CDR3 region is CASSLEQGGHPQHF. CDR3 bases: TGTGCCAGCAGTTTAGAACAGGGAGGTCATCCCCAGCATTTT.

A single count supports this clonotype. The rearrangement joins TRBV7-3 to TRBJ2-3, with a possible D match to TRBD2 (6 bases). This CDR3 comprises 14 residues. CDR1 and CDR2 from the germline V gene are SGHTA and FQGTGA. The V and J ends lost 3 bases and 2 bases respectively, with 9 bases between them. CDR3 DNA sequence: TGTGCCAGCAGCTTCGCGGGGCCCACAGATACGCAGTATTTT. Protein: CASSFAGPTDTQYF.

The rearrangement uses TRBV18 and TRBJ1-2; TRBD1 matches 7 bases. Germline assignment: CDR1 KGHSH and CDR2 LQKENI. Losses at the gene ends were 3 bases for V and 8 bases for J; bases not matched to a gene: 9. The CDR3 contains 14 residues. CDR3: CASSPGQGTVGYTF. The CDR3 coding sequence is TGTGCCAGCTCACCGGGGCAGGGGACAGTAGGCTACACCTTC.

The chain joins TRBV20-1 to TRBJ1-5; maybe TRBD1 (6 bases). The CDR3 sequence is 14 residues long. Between the trimmed V and J ends, which lost 5 bases and 3 bases, there was a span of 14 bases. Germline CDR1 reads DFQATT; CDR2 reads SNEGSKA (reference sequence). The CDR3 sequence is CSAGVRTDNQPQHF. CDR3 bases: TGCAGTGCTGGGGTGCGGACAGACAATCAGCCCCAGCATTTT.

V gene TRBV6-2 or TRBV6-3 combines with J gene TRBJ2-7; D not certain. This CDR3 has 11 residues. CDR1 and CDR2 from the germline V gene are MNHEY and SVGEGT. V was clipped by 6 bases and J by 10 bases, with 13 bases between them. The chain's CDR3 is CASSYLRVQYF. Written as DNA, the CDR3 is TGTGCCAGCAGCTACCTGCGTGTACAGTACTTC.

This clonotype was counted only a few times. The V and J genes are TRBV20-1 and TRBJ2-6; TRBD2 matches at 13 bases. The trim removed 6 bases at V and 3 bases at J, leaving 11 bases unmatched. Germline V gives CDR1 DFQATT, CDR2 SNEGSKA (reference sequence). This CDR3 spans 18 amino acids. In DNA form, the CDR3 reads TGCAGTGCCAGCAGGGGACTAGCGGGAATAGGTGGGGCCAACGTCCTGACTTTC. Translation gives CSASRGLAGIGGANVLTF.

V is TRBV7-2 and J is TRBJ1-5, with 9 bases matching TRBD1. Per the germline V gene, CDR1 is SGHTA and CDR2 is FQGNSA. J lost 2 bases, V lost 8 bases, and 7 bases had no gene match. CDR3 length: 15 residues. CDR3 sequence: CASSGQGTGNQPQHF. The CDR3 nucleotides are TGTGCCAGCTCAGGACAGGGGACGGGCAATCAGCCCCAGCATTTT.

This clonotype was counted a single time. The V and J genes are TRBV28 and TRBJ2-5; 10 nucleotides match TRBD2. The J call may not be correct, given that the DNA end is closer to TRBJ2-7. The CDR3 spans 15 residues. Germline V CDR1 and CDR2: MDHEN, SYDVKM. CDR3: CASTQESSGGNEQYF. DNA of the CDR3: TGTGCCAGCACCCAGGAGTCTAGCGGGGGTAACGAGCAGTACTTC.

This chain joins TRBV20-1 and TRBJ2-3; D is possibly TRBD2 (6 bases). Germline assignment: CDR1 DFQATT and CDR2 SNEGSKA (reference sequence). Trimming removed 2 bases from V and 0 bases from J, with 12 bases in between. This CDR3 region has 15 residues. The CDR3 DNA sequence: TGCAGTGCTAGACTGGGGGGAACTAGCACAGATACGCAGTATTTT. Its protein product is CSARLGGTSTDTQYF.

This clonotype was recorded a few times. A junction end diverges from the germline sequence, so it may reflect a read error. V gene TRBV14 combines with J gene TRBJ2-1, with TRBD1 as a possible D gene (6 bases). Germline assignment: CDR1 SGHDN and CDR2 FVKESK. The CDR3 is 14 amino acids. CDR3 region: CAGSPRTEGNEQFF. CDR3 nucleotide sequence: TGTGCCGGCAGCCCGAGGACAGAGGGGAATGAGCAGTTCTTC. The full variable domain, rest sourced from reference TRBV14 and TRBJ2-1, is EAGVTQFPSHSVIEKGQTVTLRCDPISGHDNLYWYRRVMGKEIKFLLHFVKESKQDESGMPNNRFLAERTGGTYSTLKVQPAELEDSGVYFCAGSPRTEGNEQFFGPGTRLTVL.

In this sample, this clonotype turned up a few times. V is TRBV7-2 and J is TRBJ2-7; 8 bases align to TRBD1. The CDR3 totals 15 residues. V gave up 5 bases and J gave up 1 base; unmatched junction bases: 7. The V gene's germline CDR1 is SGHTA and CDR2 FQGNSA. The CDR3 bases are TGTGCCAGCAGCCCTTGGACAGGGTTGTCCTACGAGCAGTACTTC. This sequence encodes CASSPWTGLSYEQYF.

The DNA of the CDR3 is TGTGCCACATCCCTTAGCGGGAGCGGAGAGACCCAGTACTTC. Encoded protein: CATSLSGSGETQYF. This chain uses TRBV7-2 with TRBJ2-5; 9 positions agree with TRBD2. The CDR3 length is 14 residues. The V gene end was trimmed by 10 bases and the J gene end by 4 bases; junction bases not matched to a gene: 10. CDR1 and CDR2 from the germline V gene are SGHTA and FQGNSA.

This clonotype was counted only a few times. The genes are TRBV21-1 and TRBJ2-1; TRBD1, the table's D call, lacks a check against the DNA. TRBV21-1 is described as a pseudogene. The CDR3 extends over 14 amino acids. The CDR3 DNA reads as TGTGCCAGCAGCAAATGTGGACAGGGGAATGAGCAGTTCTTC. It translates to CASSKCGQGNEQFF.